The next 28 T cell receptor beta chains were all read from a single sample in a study of OX40 agonist ivuxolimab in advanced cancers. Profiling relied on immunoSEQ multiplex PCR, and the TCRdb table lists in-frame clones only, not all of them. The sample has over 60,000 clones, just under 95% seen once; the top ten hold around 16%. Specimen: CD4+ or CD8+ T cells sorted from blood, collected in a trial of the OX40 agonist ivuxolimab. Source of these receptors: an adult with an advanced solid tumor such as melanoma, head and neck, liver or kidney cancer.

The genes are TRBV7-9 and TRBJ2-7, with D uncertain. CDR3 length: 12 amino acids. Germline V lookup: CDR1 SEHNR, CDR2 FQNEAQ (reference sequence). Trimming pared 5 bases from V and 12 bases from J, leaving 17 bases between. CDR3 region: CASSPPGQSLYF. The CDR3 nucleotides are TGTGCCAGCAGCCCTCCGGGCCAGAGCCTGTACTTC.

This chain uses TRBV19 with TRBJ2-5, with D unclear. The length of the CDR3 is 13 residues. Germline V gene data show CDR1 as LNHDA and CDR2 as SQIVND (reference sequence). With 0 bases removed from V and 5 bases from J, the gap between germline ends came to 7 bases. DNA of the CDR3: TGTGCCAGTAGTATAGAATCGGCGGAGACCCAGTACTTC. Translation: CASSIESAETQYF. Filled out from reference TRBV19 and TRBJ2-5, the complete variable domain reads DGGITQSPKYLFRKEGQNVTLSCEQNLNHDAMYWYRQDPGQGLRLIYYSQIVNDFQKGDIAEGYSVSREKKESFPLTVTSAQKNPTAFYLCASSIESAETQYFGPGTRLLVL.

The chain links TRBV12-5 to TRBJ2-5; D uncertain. Germline loops: CDR1 LGHNT, CDR2 FRNRAP. Trimming pared 7 bases from V and 0 bases from J, leaving 9 bases between. The CDR3 consists of 13 residues. CDR3 loop: CASASVYQETQYF. CDR3 in DNA: TGTGCTAGTGCTTCTGTGTACCAAGAGACCCAGTACTTC.

The chain combines TRBV27 with TRBJ1-5; D remains unclear. Germline loops: CDR1 MNHEY, CDR2 SMNVEV (reference sequence). The V end lost 4 bases, the J end lost 0 bases, and 10 bases lay between the germline ends. The CDR3 totals 15 residues. CDR3 region: CASSYSGFSNQPQHF. The CDR3 DNA reads TGTGCCAGCAGTTATTCCGGGTTTAGCAATCAGCCCCAGCATTTT.

The genes are TRBV9 and TRBJ1-6; D call uncertain. The ends were cut back, 0 bases at V and 0 bases at J, with 13 bases in the middle. The CDR3 consists of 18 residues. Germline lookup yields CDR1 SGDLS and CDR2 YYNGEE. Written as DNA, the CDR3 is TGTGCCAGCAGCGTAGGAGTAGACACAAGCTCCTATAATTCACCCCTCCACTTT. As protein: CASSVGVDTSSYNSPLHF.

The rearrangement uses TRBV15 and TRBJ2-1; D perhaps matches TRBD1 (6 bases). Germline CDR1 is LNHNV and CDR2 is YYDKDF (reference sequence). CDR3 size: 16 residues. Deletions cut 0 bases from V and 1 base from J, with 10 bases between. The DNA for the CDR3 is TGTGCCACCAGCAGAGATACAGGGATTTCCTACAATGAGCAGTTCTTC. This gives the protein CATSRDTGISYNEQFF.

The chain employs TRBV5-1 and TRBJ2-7, with 7 bases matching TRBD1. Germline CDR1 SGHRS, CDR2 YFSETQ. V lost 0 bases and J lost 3; bases outside the gene matches: 9. The CDR3 loop spans 16 amino acids. Here the CDR3 DNA reads TGCGCCAGCAGCTTGGCCCGGCACAGGGGTGGCTACGAGCAGTACTTC. It yields the protein CASSLARHRGGYEQYF.

This clone was seen more than once but under ten times. The genes are TRBV6-1 and TRBJ1-1; D is ambiguous. The CDR3 runs 13 residues. Germline V CDR1 and CDR2: MNHNS, SASEGT. Deletions cut 1 base from V and 0 bases from J, with 3 bases between. CDR3 in amino acids: CASSEGLNTEAFF. As DNA, the CDR3 is TGTGCCAGCAGTGAAGGCCTGAACACTGAAGCTTTCTTT.

This chain uses TRBV19 with TRBJ2-7; D may be TRBD1 (6 bases). This CDR3 comprises 14 residues. V lost 3 bases and J lost 5, with 14 bases in between. The germline V gene encodes CDR1 LNHDA and CDR2 SQIVND (reference sequence). For the CDR3, the DNA is TGTGCCAGTAGTATCGGCAGGGGCAGTGACGAGCAGTACTTC. Translation gives CASSIGRGSDEQYF.

The gene calls are TRBV2 and TRBJ1-2; maybe TRBD1 (6 bases). The CDR3 loop spans 14 amino acids. V lost 8 bases and J 1 base, leaving 14 bases between the germline ends. CDR1 SNHLY and CDR2 FYNNEI come from the germline V gene. The DNA for the CDR3 is TGTGCCAGCTCCAGGACAGAAGATAACTATGGCTACACCTTC. This encodes CASSRTEDNYGYTF.

The sample holds one count of this clone. The rearrangement joins TRBV6-1 to TRBJ2-3; D uncertain. The germline gives CDR1 MNHNS, CDR2 SASEGT. With 1 base removed from V and 0 bases from J, the gap between germline ends came to 11 bases. This CDR3 region has 16 residues. In nucleotides, the CDR3 is TGTGCCAGCAGTGAAGAGTGGCTTTCTAGCACAGATACGCAGTATTTT. This codes for CASSEEWLSSTDTQYF.

The chain has TRBV19 and TRBJ1-1; perhaps TRBD1 as D (6 bases). V dropped 4 bases and J dropped 4 bases, with 10 bases sitting between them. Germline V gives CDR1 LNHDA, CDR2 SQIVND (reference sequence). The CDR3 spans 13 residues. CDR3 bases: TGTGCCAGTAGTACGGGACACCTCACTGAAGCTTTCTTT. It encodes CASSTGHLTEAFF.

This chain links TRBV7-9 with TRBJ2-7, with 9 positions matching TRBD1. CDR1 is SEHNR and CDR2 is FQNEAQ in the germline V gene (reference sequence). The trim removed 1 base at V and 3 bases at J, leaving 1 base unmatched. CDR3 length: 14 residues. The CDR3 DNA sequence: TGTGCCAGCAGCTTAGGGGACAGGGACTACGAGCAGTACTTC. Translation gives CASSLGDRDYEQYF.

The CDR3 sequence: CSARVGDGYTF. CDR3 bases: TGCAGTGCTAGAGTAGGGGACGGCTACACCTTC. The chain carries TRBV20-1 and TRBJ1-2, with D possibly TRBD1 on 5 matching bases. V was trimmed by 1 base and J by 8 bases, leaving 8 bases between them. The CDR3 has 11 amino acids. CDR1 DFQATT and CDR2 SNEGSKA come from the germline V gene (reference sequence).

The V call is TRBV4-1, the J call TRBJ2-2; D might be TRBD2 (6 bases). In germline, CDR1 is MGHRA, CDR2 YSYEKL. Trimming took off 0 bases at V and 1 base at J, with 12 bases between the two ends. The CDR3 spans 17 residues. Here the CDR3 DNA reads TGCGCCAGCAGCCAAGATACTACGCGGGGGAACACCGGGGAGCTGTTTTTT. As protein: CASSQDTTRGNTGELFF.

This clone came up once. One junction end disagrees with the germline gene, perhaps due to a read error. The rearrangement links TRBV5-1 to TRBJ1-2, with D unclear. The CDR3 loop spans 13 amino acids. Germline CDR1 reads SGHRS; CDR2 reads YFSETQ. The CDR3 DNA is TGCGCCAGCAGATTGGCGGCAGCGAATGGCTACACCTTC. Protein product: CASRLAAANGYTF.

CDR3 amino acids: CASSFEPLPANEKLFF. The CDR3 bases are TGTGCCAGCAGCTTCGAGCCTCTCCCGGCTAATGAAAAACTGTTTTTT. This chain links TRBV5-5 with TRBJ1-4, with D unclear. V lost 2 bases to trimming and J lost 3 bases, with 14 bases between them. The CDR3 consists of 16 residues. Germline V CDR1 and CDR2: SGHKS, YYEKEE (reference sequence). The full variable domain, completed using reference TRBV5-5 and TRBJ1-4, is DAGVTQSPTHLIKTRGQQVTLRCSPISGHKSVSWYQQVLGQGPQFIFQYYEKEERGRGNFPDRFSARQFPNYSSELNVNALLLGDSALYLCASSFEPLPANEKLFFGSGTQLSVL.

The V gene is TRBV4-1, the J gene TRBJ1-4; 9 bases align to TRBD1. V lost 0 bases, J lost 0 bases, and 5 bases stayed unmatched. The CDR3 length is 18 residues. CDR1 is MGHRA, CDR2 YSYEKL, per germline. The CDR3 DNA sequence: TGCGCCAGCAGCCAAGATGTGGGACAGGGCGCAACTAATGAAAAACTGTTTTTT. Encoded protein: CASSQDVGQGATNEKLFF.

The chain combines TRBV9 with TRBJ2-5, with no clear D. In germline, CDR1 is SGDLS, CDR2 YYNGEE. This CDR3 region has 12 residues. The V gene lost 0 bases and the J gene lost 4 bases, with 4 bases spanning the gap. The CDR3 protein is CASSVAGETQYF. CDR3 sequence (DNA): TGTGCCAGCAGCGTAGCGGGAGAGACCCAGTACTTC.

The chain links TRBV7-7 to TRBJ2-7, with 8 bases aligning to TRBD1. Germline CDR1 and CDR2: SSHAT and FNYEAQ (reference sequence). V lost 1 base and J lost 7; bases outside the gene matches: 6. This CDR3 region has 14 residues. The CDR3 DNA sequence: TGTGCCAGCAGCTTAGGTCAGGGGGCGGGAGAGCAGTACTTC. Amino acids: CASSLGQGAGEQYF.

The V and J genes are TRBV6-5 and TRBJ2-1, with D possibly TRBD1 on 6 matching bases. V was trimmed by 3 bases and J by 0 bases, leaving 12 bases between them. CDR3 size: 16 residues. Per the germline V gene, CDR1 is MNHEY and CDR2 is SVGAGI. The DNA for the CDR3 is TGTGCCAGCAGTTATCTCGGACAGAGCTCCTACAATGAGCAGTTCTTC. It yields the protein CASSYLGQSSYNEQFF.

V gene TRBV6-6 combines with J gene TRBJ2-7; TRBD2 is a possible D gene (7 bases). CDR1 and CDR2 (germline): MNHNY, SVGAGI (reference sequence). V lost 0 bases and J lost 6, with 15 bases in between. The CDR3 extends over 15 amino acids. For the CDR3, the DNA is TGTGCCAGCAGTTACTCCCCCCAGGGAGGGGGCGAGCAGTACTTC. This gives the protein CASSYSPQGGGEQYF.

The chain uses TRBV2 and TRBJ2-1, with D perhaps given as TRBD1 or TRBD2 (6 bases each). The CDR3 has 15 residues. V dropped 6 bases and J dropped 0 bases, with 12 bases sitting between them. The germline V gene has CDR1 SNHLY and CDR2 FYNNEI. The CDR3 loop is CASRGGHSSYNEQFF. In DNA form, the CDR3 reads TGTGCCAGCAGAGGGGGGCATAGCTCCTACAATGAGCAGTTCTTC.

The chain employs TRBV9 and TRBJ1-3; the D is unclear. The CDR3 loop spans 13 amino acids. V was trimmed by 0 bases and J by 7 bases, leaving 8 bases between them. Germline-derived CDR1 and CDR2 are SGDLS and YYNGEE. DNA of the CDR3: TGTGCCAGCAGCGTAGCTGGTGGGAACACCATATATTTT. Its translation is CASSVAGGNTIYF.

This clone was detected a few times. The chain couples TRBV27 to TRBJ1-2, with D unclear. Germline CDR1 MNHEY, CDR2 SMNVEV (reference sequence). V lost 3 bases to trimming and J lost 6 bases, with 8 bases between them. The CDR3 loop spans 12 amino acids. CDR3 amino acids: CASSFPFDGYTF. The CDR3 DNA follows: TGTGCCAGCAGTTTCCCGTTTGATGGCTACACCTTC.

The rearrangement joins TRBV9 to TRBJ2-1; D unclear. The CDR3 totals 16 residues. Trimming took off 0 bases at V and 4 bases at J, with 14 bases between the two ends. Germline CDR1 is SGDLS and CDR2 is YYNGEE. The chain's CDR3 is CASSVVPSPTYNEQFF. The CDR3 DNA is TGTGCCAGCAGCGTAGTGCCGTCACCCACTTACAATGAGCAGTTCTTC.

This chain connects TRBV27 to TRBJ2-3; D is uncertain. The CDR3 length is 13 residues. Germline V gene data show CDR1 as MNHEY and CDR2 as SMNVEV (reference sequence). The ends were cut back, 2 bases at V and 0 bases at J, with 3 bases in the middle. The CDR3 region has the DNA TGTGCCAGCAGTTTAACTAGCACAGATACGCAGTATTTT. Translation: CASSLTSTDTQYF.

The chain couples TRBV10-3 to TRBJ1-2; the D is unclear. The V end was cut by 2 bases, the J end by 6 bases, with 10 bases between. Germline assignment: CDR1 ENHRY and CDR2 SYGVKD. The CDR3 length is 13 residues. CDR3 sequence reads: CAISEGPTDGYTF. CDR3 DNA sequence: TGTGCCATCAGTGAGGGCCCAACGGATGGCTACACCTTC.